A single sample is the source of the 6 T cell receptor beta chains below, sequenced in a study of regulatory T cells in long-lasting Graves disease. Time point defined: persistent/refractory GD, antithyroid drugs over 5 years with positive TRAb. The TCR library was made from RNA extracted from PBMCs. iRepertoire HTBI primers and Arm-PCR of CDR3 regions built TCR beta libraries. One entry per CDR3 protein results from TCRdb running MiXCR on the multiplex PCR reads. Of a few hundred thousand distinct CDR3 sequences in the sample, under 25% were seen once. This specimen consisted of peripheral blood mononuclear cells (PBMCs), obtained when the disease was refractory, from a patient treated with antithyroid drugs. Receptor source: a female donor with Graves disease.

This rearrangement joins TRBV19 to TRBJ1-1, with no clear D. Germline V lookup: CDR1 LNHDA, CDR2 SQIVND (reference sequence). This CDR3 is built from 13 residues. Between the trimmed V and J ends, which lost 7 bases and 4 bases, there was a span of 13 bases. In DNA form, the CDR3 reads TGTGCCAGTAATGATCGGGCTAGCACTGAAGCTTTCTTT. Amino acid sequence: CASNDRASTEAFF. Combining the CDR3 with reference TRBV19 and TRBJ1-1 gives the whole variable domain DGGITQSPKYLFRKEGQNVTLSCEQNLNHDAMYWYRQDPGQGLRLIYYSQIVNDFQKGDIAEGYSVSREKKESFPLTVTSAQKNPTAFYLCASNDRASTEAFFGQGTRLTVV.

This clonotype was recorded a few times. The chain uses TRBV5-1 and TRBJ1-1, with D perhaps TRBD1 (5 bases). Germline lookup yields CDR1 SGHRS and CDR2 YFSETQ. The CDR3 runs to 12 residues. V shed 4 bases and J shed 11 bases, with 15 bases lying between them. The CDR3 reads CASSPSGGGAFF. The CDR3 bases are TGCGCCAGCAGCCCCTCGGGGGGGGGTGCTTTCTTT.

DNA for the CDR3: TGTGCCAGCAGCCCCTGGACGTCCTCTGGAAACACCATATATTTT. Translated: CASSPWTSSGNTIYF. J is TRBJ1-3 and V is TRBV7-2; D gene ambiguous. V gave up 5 bases and J gave up 0 bases, with 11 bases separating them. Per germline, CDR1 SGHTA and CDR2 FQGNSA. CDR3 length: 15 residues. The complete variable domain, with remaining parts taken from reference TRBV7-2 and TRBJ1-3, reads GAGVSQSPSNKVTEKGKDVELRCDPISGHTALYWYRQSLGQGLEFLIYFQGNSAPDKSGLPSDRFSAERTGGSVSTLTIQRTQQEDSAVYLCASSPWTSSGNTIYFGEGSWLTVV.

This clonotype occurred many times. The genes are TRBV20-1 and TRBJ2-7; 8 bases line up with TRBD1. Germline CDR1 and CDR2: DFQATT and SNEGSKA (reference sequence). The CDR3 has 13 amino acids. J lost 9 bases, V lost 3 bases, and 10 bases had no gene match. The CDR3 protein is CSASGRGRVGQYF. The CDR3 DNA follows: TGCAGTGCTAGCGGCAGGGGGCGTGTTGGGCAGTACTTC.

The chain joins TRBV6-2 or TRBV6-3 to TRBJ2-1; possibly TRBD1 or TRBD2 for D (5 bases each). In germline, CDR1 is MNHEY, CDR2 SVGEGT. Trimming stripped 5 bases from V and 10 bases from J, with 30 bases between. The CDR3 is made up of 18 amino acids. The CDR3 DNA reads TGTGCCAGCAGTGAAACCTGGAGCGGTGGGGGACGGAGTCGCGAGCAGTTCTTC. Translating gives CASSETWSGGGRSREQFF.

The CDR3 sequence: CASSLRPSSTEAFF. The CDR3 region has the DNA TGTGCCAGCAGCTTACGGCCGTCTAGCACTGAAGCTTTCTTT. The gene calls are TRBV7-3 and TRBJ1-1; D is undetermined. The CDR3 extends over 14 amino acids. Germline assignment: CDR1 SGHTA and CDR2 FQGTGA. V lost 2 bases, J lost 4 bases, and 11 bases lay in between.